These T cell receptor beta chains were read from a single sample in a study of vaccination and CD4 T cells after COVID-19. TCRdb re-called the PCR reads through MiXCR, storing one row per CDR3 protein. The sample lists about 20,000 distinct CDR3 sequences; about three fifths were seen once. Antigens for these TCRs are unknown. Sequenced input: CD4+ T cells from blood, cultured in vitro. Receptors were obtained from a human donor who had recovered from COVID-19. The CDR3 runs from the conserved cysteine through the conserved F or W. Fields, in order: J gene, V gene, D gene, clone size, CDR3 protein, CDR3 DNA. The D gene is left open where the match is weak. Size is omitted from some rows. Given values are once, few, many or a class for expanded clones.

j_call: TRBJ1-1
v_call: TRBV5-1
d_call: TRBD1
clone_size: .
cdr3_aa: CASSLEGQATEAFF
cdr3_nt: TGCGCCAGCAGCTTGGAGGGACAGGCCACTGAAGCTTTCTTT

j_call: TRBJ1-5
v_call: TRBV24-1
d_call: .
clone_size: few
cdr3_aa: CATSDSSNQPQHF
cdr3_nt: TGTGCCACCAGTGACAGCTCTAATCAGCCCCAGCATTTT

j_call: TRBJ1-1
v_call: TRBV20-1
d_call: .
clone_size: .
cdr3_aa: CSASSPRSAFF
cdr3_nt: TGCAGTGCTAGTAGCCCAAGATCGGCTTTCTTT

j_call: TRBJ1-1
v_call: TRBV7-7
d_call: .
clone_size: .
cdr3_aa: CASSSNEGTEAFF
cdr3_nt: TGTGCTAGCAGCTCAAACGAGGGGACTGAAGCTTTCTTT

j_call: TRBJ2-1
v_call: TRBV2
d_call: TRBD2
clone_size: few
cdr3_aa: CASSGVTSGVNEQFF
cdr3_nt: TGTGCCAGCAGTGGGGTGACTAGCGGGGTCAATGAGCAGTTCTTC

j_call: TRBJ1-1
v_call: TRBV6-1
d_call: .
clone_size: few
cdr3_aa: CASRGYVNTEAFF
cdr3_nt: TGTGCCAGCAGGGGGTACGTGAACACTGAAGCTTTCTTT

j_call: TRBJ1-1
v_call: TRBV2
d_call: .
clone_size: .
cdr3_aa: CASSDGSLRTEAFF
cdr3_nt: TGTGCCAGCAGTGATGGGAGCCTCCGGACTGAAGCTTTCTTT

j_call: TRBJ1-6
v_call: TRBV19
d_call: .
clone_size: .
cdr3_aa: CASSYDHNSPLHF
cdr3_nt: TGTGCCAGTAGTTATGATCATAATTCACCCCTCCACTTT

j_call: TRBJ2-3
v_call: TRBV20-1
d_call: TRBD2
clone_size: .
cdr3_aa: CSAGGTSGSGDTQYF
cdr3_nt: TGCAGTGCTGGGGGGACTAGCGGGAGCGGTGATACGCAGTATTTT

j_call: TRBJ2-4
v_call: TRBV7-2
d_call: .
clone_size: .
cdr3_aa: CASLFFGENIQYF
cdr3_nt: TGTGCCAGCCTCTTTTTCGGGGAAAACATTCAGTACTTC

j_call: TRBJ2-1
v_call: TRBV11-2
d_call: .
clone_size: .
cdr3_aa: CASTPPGRFEQFF
cdr3_nt: TGTGCCAGCACCCCTCCAGGGCGGTTTGAGCAGTTCTTC

j_call: TRBJ2-3
v_call: TRBV7-9
d_call: .
clone_size: .
cdr3_aa: CASSFQWDTTSTDTQYF
cdr3_nt: TGTGCCAGCAGCTTCCAATGGGACACCACTAGCACAGATACGCAGTATTTT

j_call: TRBJ2-3
v_call: TRBV24-1
d_call: .
clone_size: .
cdr3_aa: CATSSGGSTDTQYF
cdr3_nt: TGTGCCACCAGTTCAGGGGGGAGCACAGATACGCAGTATTTT

j_call: TRBJ2-1
v_call: TRBV7-3
d_call: .
clone_size: .
cdr3_aa: CASSLGEPNEQFF
cdr3_nt: TGTGCCAGCAGCTTAGGGGAGCCCAATGAGCAGTTCTTC

j_call: TRBJ1-5
v_call: TRBV19
d_call: .
clone_size: few
cdr3_aa: CASSPTVDQPQHF
cdr3_nt: TGTGCCAGTAGTCCTACAGTGGATCAGCCCCAGCATTTT

j_call: TRBJ2-2
v_call: TRBV6-2/TRBV6-3
d_call: .
clone_size: few
cdr3_aa: CASTPKRRPGELFF
cdr3_nt: TGTGCCAGCACACCTAAGCGGAGACCCGGGGAGCTGTTTTTT

j_call: TRBJ1-3
v_call: TRBV6-1
d_call: .
clone_size: few
cdr3_aa: CASSVDSSSGNTIYF
cdr3_nt: TGTGCCAGCAGTGTCGACAGCTCCTCTGGAAACACCATATATTTT

j_call: TRBJ1-5
v_call: TRBV12-3/TRBV12-4
d_call: .
clone_size: .
cdr3_aa: CASRSGGGGNQPQHF
cdr3_nt: TGTGCCAGCCGCTCCGGAGGGGGGGGCAATCAGCCCCAGCATTTT

j_call: TRBJ1-6
v_call: TRBV11-2
d_call: .
clone_size: few
cdr3_aa: CASSLTRSPGNSPLHF
cdr3_nt: TGTGCCAGCAGCTTAACGCGATCTCCGGGTAATTCACCCCTCCACTTT

j_call: TRBJ1-1
v_call: TRBV7-9
d_call: .
clone_size: .
cdr3_aa: CASSRAKVGNTEAFF
cdr3_nt: TGTGCCAGCAGCAGGGCCAAGGTCGGGAACACTGAAGCTTTCTTT

j_call: TRBJ2-2
v_call: TRBV5-4
d_call: .
clone_size: few
cdr3_aa: CASSPEGGGVTGELFF
cdr3_nt: TGTGCCAGCAGCCCGGAAGGGGGAGGGGTCACCGGGGAGCTGTTTTTT

j_call: TRBJ1-2
v_call: TRBV24-1
d_call: TRBD1
clone_size: .
cdr3_aa: CATSGTGVRYGYTF
cdr3_nt: TGTGCCACCAGTGGGACAGGAGTTCGCTATGGCTACACCTTC

j_call: TRBJ1-1
v_call: TRBV30
d_call: .
clone_size: .
cdr3_aa: CAWKGYWTEAFF
cdr3_nt: TGTGCCTGGAAAGGGTATTGGACTGAAGCTTTCTTT

j_call: TRBJ1-1
v_call: TRBV19
d_call: .
clone_size: medium-sized
cdr3_aa: CASIGRTGTEAFF
cdr3_nt: TGTGCCAGTATTGGGCGCACAGGCACTGAAGCTTTCTTT

j_call: TRBJ2-5
v_call: TRBV7-8
d_call: .
clone_size: .
cdr3_aa: CASSPRRSQETQYF
cdr3_nt: TGTGCCAGCAGCCCCCGGAGGAGCCAAGAGACCCAGTACTTC